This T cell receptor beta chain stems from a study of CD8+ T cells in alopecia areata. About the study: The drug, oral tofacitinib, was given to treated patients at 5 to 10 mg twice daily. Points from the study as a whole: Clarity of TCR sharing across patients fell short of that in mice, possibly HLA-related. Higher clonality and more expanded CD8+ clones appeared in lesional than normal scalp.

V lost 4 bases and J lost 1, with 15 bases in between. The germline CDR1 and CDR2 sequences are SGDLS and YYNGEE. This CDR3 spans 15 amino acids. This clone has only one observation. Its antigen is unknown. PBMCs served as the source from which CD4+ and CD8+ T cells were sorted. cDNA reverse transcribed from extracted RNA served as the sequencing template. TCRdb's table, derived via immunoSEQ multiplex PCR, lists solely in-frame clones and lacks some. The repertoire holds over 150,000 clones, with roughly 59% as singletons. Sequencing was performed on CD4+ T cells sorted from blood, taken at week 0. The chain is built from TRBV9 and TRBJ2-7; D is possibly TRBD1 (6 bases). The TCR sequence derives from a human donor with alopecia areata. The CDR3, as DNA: TGTGCCAGCAGCACCCGACAGGAACCGTCCTACGAGCAGTACTTC. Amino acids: CASSTRQEPSYEQYF.